What follows describes a single TCR beta chain. Its antigen is not known. This sample stems from a study of a mutant IDH1 vaccine in newly diagnosed glioma. Study in general: Vaccination began 4-6 weeks post radiotherapy alone, or with temozolomide cycles.

The germline V and J ends were trimmed by 6 bases and 10 bases, with 16 bases remaining between them. CDR3 length: 12 residues. Germline lookup yields CDR1 SQVTM and CDR2 ANQGSEA. Time point here: week 5, during vaccination. Doses comprised 300 ug of mutant IDH1 20-mer peptide each, plus topical imiquimod. General study results and limits: Pseudoprogression appears to have had no connection to changes in top peripheral T cell clonotypes.

Clones were read by immunoSEQ multiplex PCR, and TCRdb kept only the in-frame ones, dropping some. Counted here are about 37,000 clones, roughly four fifths occurring once; the ten biggest clones make up about a quarter. This TCR derives from a man aged 30 to 45 with glioma. Sequenced material: PBMCs, taken from a glioma patient whose treatment included an IDH1 peptide vaccine. The V and J genes are TRBV29-1 and TRBJ2-1, with TRBD2 as a possible D gene (6 bases). In DNA form, the CDR3 reads TGCAGCGTCGTATACGGGGGTAAAGAGCAGTTCTTC. This codes for CSVVYGGKEQFF.